The next 9 T cell receptor beta chains were all read from a single sample in a study of identical twins. Using its own MiXCR run on the 5' RACE reads, TCRdb lists one record per CDR3 protein. Of some 460,000 distinct CDR3 sequences listed, 14% are singletons. In addition, the sample was reused for a study of yellow fever vaccine responses in identical twins.

Input material: CD4+ T cells sorted from blood. These receptors were obtained from a woman younger than 35 in good health.

This chain connects TRBV7-2 to TRBJ2-7; 8 nucleotides match TRBD2. From germline, CDR1 is SGHTA and CDR2 FQGNSA. With V trimmed by 4 bases and J by 5 bases, 7 bases remained unmatched. CDR3 length equals 14 residues. The CDR3 sequence is CASSSTSGGHEQYF. The CDR3 nucleotides read TGTGCCAGCAGCTCTACTAGCGGTGGGCACGAGCAGTACTTC.

V and J are TRBV6-6 and TRBJ1-1, with D unresolved. CDR1 MNHNY and CDR2 SVGAGI come from the germline V gene (reference sequence). V was cut by 2 bases and J by 10 bases, with 5 bases left in between. This CDR3 comprises 10 residues. The CDR3 reads CASSYPRAFF. The CDR3 DNA reads TGTGCCAGCAGTTACCCTCGAGCTTTCTTT.

This clonotype came up a few times. The genes are TRBV20-1 and TRBJ2-7; 7 positions agree with TRBD1. J was trimmed by 2 bases and V by 4 bases; bases with no gene match: 8. The CDR3 spans 14 residues. Germline CDR1 is DFQATT and CDR2 is SNEGSKA (reference sequence). In DNA form, the CDR3 reads TGCAGTGCTATCCGCCCGCAGGGGGCCTACGAGCAGTACTTC. As protein: CSAIRPQGAYEQYF.

V and J are TRBV3-1 and TRBJ1-1; D might be TRBD1 (5 bases). CDR3 length: 15 residues. Trimming shortened V by 7 bases and J by 5 bases, and 20 bases separated the two germline ends. Germline lookup yields CDR1 LGHDT and CDR2 YNNKEL (reference sequence). The CDR3 here is CASTIHGGRGTEAFF. The CDR3 DNA follows: TGTGCCAGCACTATACATGGGGGTAGAGGTACTGAAGCTTTCTTT.

The DNA of the CDR3 is TGTGCCAGCTCACCACCGGGGTGGACTAGCTACGAGCAGTACTTC. This encodes CASSPPGWTSYEQYF. The chain couples TRBV18 to TRBJ2-7, with 7 bases identical to TRBD2. V was clipped by 0 bases and J by 3 bases; unmatched bases: 5. CDR1 and CDR2 (germline): KGHSH, LQKENI. CDR3 length: 15 amino acids. The full variable domain, its missing parts supplied by reference TRBV18 and TRBJ2-7, is NAGVMQNPRHLVRRRGQEARLRCSPMKGHSHVYWYRQLPEEGLKFMVYLQKENIIDESGMPKERFSAEFPKEGPSILRIQQVVRGDSAAYFCASSPPGWTSYEQYFGPGTRLTVT.

The chain uses TRBV7-9 and TRBJ2-5; a possible D gene is TRBD2 (7 bases). The CDR3 runs to 16 residues. V lost 1 base and J 4 bases, leaving 16 bases between the germline ends. Germline CDR1 is SEHNR and CDR2 is FQNEAQ (reference sequence). In DNA form, the CDR3 reads TGTGCCAGCAGCTTAGGCTCTGCGGGGGCAGGAGAGACCCAGTACTTC. It encodes CASSLGSAGAGETQYF.

The chain couples TRBV13 to TRBJ2-2; D is perhaps TRBD1 (6 bases). The CDR3 extends over 16 amino acids. Germline V CDR1 and CDR2: PRHDT, FYEKMQ (reference sequence). V lost 5 bases, J lost 3 bases, and 16 bases lay in between. In nucleotides, the CDR3 is TGTGCCAGCAGCCGCCCCCGAGGGGGTGACACCGGGGAGCTGTTTTTT. This sequence encodes CASSRPRGGDTGELFF.

This chain links TRBV20-1 with TRBJ2-1; a possible D gene is TRBD2 (6 bases). CDR1 and CDR2 from the germline V gene are DFQATT and SNEGSKA (reference sequence). This CDR3 is built from 15 residues. The V and J ends lost 7 bases and 0 bases respectively, with 16 bases between them. CDR3 DNA sequence: TGCAGTGGGGTAGCGGCCTCTGTCTCCTACAATGAGCAGTTCTTC. Its translation: CSGVAASVSYNEQFF.

The chain combines TRBV5-1 with TRBJ1-5; TRBD1 matches at 10 bases. In germline, CDR1 is SGHRS, CDR2 YFSETQ. V lost 4 bases and J lost 2; bases outside the gene matches: 6. The CDR3 has 16 amino acids. CDR3 in amino acids: CASSPGTGDRNQPQHF. CDR3 DNA sequence: TGCGCCAGCAGCCCCGGGACAGGGGACCGCAATCAGCCCCAGCATTTT.